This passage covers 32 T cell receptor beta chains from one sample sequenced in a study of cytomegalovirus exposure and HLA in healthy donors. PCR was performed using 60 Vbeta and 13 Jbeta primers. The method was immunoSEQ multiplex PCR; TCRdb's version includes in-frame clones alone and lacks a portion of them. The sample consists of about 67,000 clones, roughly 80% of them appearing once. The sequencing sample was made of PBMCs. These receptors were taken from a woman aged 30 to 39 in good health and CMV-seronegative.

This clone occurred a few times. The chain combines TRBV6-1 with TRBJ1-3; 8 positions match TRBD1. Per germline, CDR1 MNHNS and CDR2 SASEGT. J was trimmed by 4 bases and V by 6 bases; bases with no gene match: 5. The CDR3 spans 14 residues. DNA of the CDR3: TGTGCCAGCAGGGGGACAGGAACCGGAAACACCATATATTTT. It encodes CASRGTGTGNTIYF.

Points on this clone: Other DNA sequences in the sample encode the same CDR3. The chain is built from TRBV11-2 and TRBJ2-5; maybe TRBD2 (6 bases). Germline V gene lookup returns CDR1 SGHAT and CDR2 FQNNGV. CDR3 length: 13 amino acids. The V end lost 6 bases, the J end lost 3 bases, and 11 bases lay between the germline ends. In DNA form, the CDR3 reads TGTGCCAGCAGTCTGGGCGGGGAAGAGACCCAGTACTTC. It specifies CASSLGGEETQYF.

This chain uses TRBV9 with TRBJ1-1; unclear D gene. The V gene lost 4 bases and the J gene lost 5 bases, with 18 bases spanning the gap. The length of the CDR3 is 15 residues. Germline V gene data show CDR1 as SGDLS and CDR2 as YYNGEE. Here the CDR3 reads CASSPSPSGVTEAFF. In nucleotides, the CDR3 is TGTGCCAGCAGCCCCAGCCCTTCGGGTGTGACTGAAGCTTTCTTT.

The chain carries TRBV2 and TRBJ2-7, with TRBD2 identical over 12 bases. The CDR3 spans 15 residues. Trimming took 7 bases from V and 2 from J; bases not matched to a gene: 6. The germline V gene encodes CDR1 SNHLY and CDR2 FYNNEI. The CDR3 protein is CASNLGLAGTYEQYF. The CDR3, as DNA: TGTGCCAGCAACCTCGGACTAGCGGGGACCTACGAGCAGTACTTC.

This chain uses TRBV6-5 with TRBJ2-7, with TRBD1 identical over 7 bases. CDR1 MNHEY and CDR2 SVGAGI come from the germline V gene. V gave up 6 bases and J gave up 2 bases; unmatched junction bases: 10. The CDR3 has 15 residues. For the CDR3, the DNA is TGTGCCAGCAGAAAGGGACAGACCAGCGCCTACGAGCAGTACTTC. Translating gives CASRKGQTSAYEQYF.

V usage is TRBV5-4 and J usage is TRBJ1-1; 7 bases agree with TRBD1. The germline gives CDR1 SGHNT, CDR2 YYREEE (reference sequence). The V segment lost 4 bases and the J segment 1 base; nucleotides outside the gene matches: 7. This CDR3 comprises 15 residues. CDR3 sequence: CASSQTGTANTEAFF. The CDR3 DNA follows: TGTGCCAGCAGCCAAACCGGGACAGCGAACACTGAAGCTTTCTTT.

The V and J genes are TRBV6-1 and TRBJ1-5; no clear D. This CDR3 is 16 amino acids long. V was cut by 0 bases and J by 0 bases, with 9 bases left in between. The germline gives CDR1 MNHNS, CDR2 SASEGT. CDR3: CASSEARQLSNQPQHF. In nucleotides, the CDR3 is TGTGCCAGCAGTGAAGCGCGGCAACTTAGCAATCAGCCCCAGCATTTT.

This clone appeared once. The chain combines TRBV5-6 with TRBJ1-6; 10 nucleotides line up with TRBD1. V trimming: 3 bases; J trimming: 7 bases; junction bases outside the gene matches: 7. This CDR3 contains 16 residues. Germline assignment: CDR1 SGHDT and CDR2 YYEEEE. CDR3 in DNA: TGTGCCAGCAGCTGGACAGGGGGATCAGGCAATTCACCCCTCCACTTT. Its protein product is CASSWTGGSGNSPLHF.

CDR3 in DNA: TGTGCCAGTAGACCGCGGGTTGGTAAGCGGGGGGACTCCTACAATGAGCAGTTCTTC. Translating gives CASRPRVGKRGDSYNEQFF. The chain joins TRBV19 to TRBJ2-1, with 9 bases aligning to TRBD2. The CDR3 covers 19 residues. J was trimmed by 0 bases and V by 6 bases; bases with no gene match: 15. The germline gives CDR1 LNHDA, CDR2 SQIVND (reference sequence). Full variable domain (rest looked up from reference TRBV19 and TRBJ2-1): DGGITQSPKYLFRKEGQNVTLSCEQNLNHDAMYWYRQDPGQGLRLIYYSQIVNDFQKGDIAEGYSVSREKKESFPLTVTSAQKNPTAFYLCASRPRVGKRGDSYNEQFFGPGTRLTVL.

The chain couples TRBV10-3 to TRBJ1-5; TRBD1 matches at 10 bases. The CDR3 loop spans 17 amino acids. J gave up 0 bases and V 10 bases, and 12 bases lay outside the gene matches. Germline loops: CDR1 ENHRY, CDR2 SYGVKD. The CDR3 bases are TGTGCCACCGGACAGGGGGTCGCATCCGCTAGCAATCAGCCCCAGCATTTT. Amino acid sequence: CATGQGVASASNQPQHF.

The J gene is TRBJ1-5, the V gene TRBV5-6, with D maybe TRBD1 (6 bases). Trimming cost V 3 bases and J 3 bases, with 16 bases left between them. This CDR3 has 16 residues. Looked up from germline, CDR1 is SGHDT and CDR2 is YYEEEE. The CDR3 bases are TGTGCCAGCAGCTCGGCCGGGACACGGATCAATCAGCCCCAGCATTTT. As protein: CASSSAGTRINQPQHF.

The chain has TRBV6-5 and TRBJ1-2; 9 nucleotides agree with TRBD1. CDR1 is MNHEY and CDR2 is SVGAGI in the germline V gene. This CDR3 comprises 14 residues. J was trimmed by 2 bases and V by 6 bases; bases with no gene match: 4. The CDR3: CASRRDRGNYGYTF. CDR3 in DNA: TGTGCCAGCAGACGCGACAGGGGGAACTATGGCTACACCTTC.

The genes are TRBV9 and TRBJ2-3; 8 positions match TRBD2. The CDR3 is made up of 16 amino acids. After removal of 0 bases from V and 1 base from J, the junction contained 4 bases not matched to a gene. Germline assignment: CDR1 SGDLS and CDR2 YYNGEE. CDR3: CASSVVTSVGTDTQYF. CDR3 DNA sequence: TGTGCCAGCAGCGTAGTGACTAGCGTGGGCACAGATACGCAGTATTTT. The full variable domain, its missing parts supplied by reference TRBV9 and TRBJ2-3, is DSGVTQTPKHLITATGQRVTLRCSPRSGDLSVYWYQQSLDQGLQFLIQYYNGEERAKGNILERFSAQQFPDLHSELNLSSLELGDSALYFCASSVVTSVGTDTQYFGPGTRLTVL.

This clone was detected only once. Here the CDR3 reads CASRNGQGSYQPQHF. In DNA form, the CDR3 reads TGTGCCAGTAGAAACGGACAGGGGAGTTATCAGCCCCAGCATTTT. The chain recombines TRBV19 with TRBJ1-5; 9 bases are shared with TRBD1. The length of the CDR3 is 15 residues. Germline V gene sequence: CDR1 LNHDA, CDR2 SQIVND (reference sequence). The V and J ends lost 6 bases and 5 bases, in that order; junction bases with no gene match: 8.

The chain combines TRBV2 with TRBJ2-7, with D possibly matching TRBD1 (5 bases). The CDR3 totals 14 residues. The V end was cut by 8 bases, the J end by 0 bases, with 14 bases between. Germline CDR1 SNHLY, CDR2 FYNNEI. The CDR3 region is CASGHGSLSYEQYF. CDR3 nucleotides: TGTGCCAGCGGACACGGATCCCTCTCCTACGAGCAGTACTTC.

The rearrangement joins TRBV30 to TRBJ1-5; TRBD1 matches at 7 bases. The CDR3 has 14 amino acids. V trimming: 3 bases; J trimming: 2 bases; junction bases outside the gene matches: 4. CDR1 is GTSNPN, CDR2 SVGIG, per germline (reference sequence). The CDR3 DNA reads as TGTGCCTGGAGCACCGGGACAGGCAATCAGCCCCAGCATTTT. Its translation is CAWSTGTGNQPQHF.

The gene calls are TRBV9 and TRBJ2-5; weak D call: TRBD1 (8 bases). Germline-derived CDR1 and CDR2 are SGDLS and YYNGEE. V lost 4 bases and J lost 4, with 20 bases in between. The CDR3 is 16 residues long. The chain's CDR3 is CASSIFGQGGRETQYF. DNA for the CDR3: TGTGCCAGCAGCATATTCGGACAGGGAGGGCGAGAGACCCAGTACTTC.

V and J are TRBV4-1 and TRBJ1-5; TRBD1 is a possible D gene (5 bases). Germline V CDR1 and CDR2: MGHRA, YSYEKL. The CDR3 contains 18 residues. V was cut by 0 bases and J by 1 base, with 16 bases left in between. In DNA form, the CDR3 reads TGCGCCAGCAGCCAAGACGGAGGGACGGGGAAAAGCAATCAGCCCCAGCATTTT. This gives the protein CASSQDGGTGKSNQPQHF.

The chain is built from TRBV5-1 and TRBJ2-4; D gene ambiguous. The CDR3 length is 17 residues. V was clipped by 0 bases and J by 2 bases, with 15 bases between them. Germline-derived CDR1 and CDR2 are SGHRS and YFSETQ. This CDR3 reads CASSLVYLRSSKNIQYF. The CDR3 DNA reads TGCGCCAGCAGCTTGGTTTATCTGAGGAGTTCCAAAAACATTCAGTACTTC.

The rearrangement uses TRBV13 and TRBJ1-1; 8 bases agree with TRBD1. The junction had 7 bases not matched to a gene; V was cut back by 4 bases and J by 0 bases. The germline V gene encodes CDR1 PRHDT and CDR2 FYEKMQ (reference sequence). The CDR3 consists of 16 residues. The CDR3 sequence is CASSSGQGFMNTEAFF. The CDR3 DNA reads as TGTGCCAGCAGCTCCGGACAGGGATTTATGAACACTGAAGCTTTCTTT.

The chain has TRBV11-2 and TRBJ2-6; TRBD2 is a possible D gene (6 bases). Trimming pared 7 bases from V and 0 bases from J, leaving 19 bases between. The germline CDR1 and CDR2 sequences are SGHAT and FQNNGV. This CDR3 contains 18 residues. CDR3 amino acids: CASTARGWGDSGANVLTF. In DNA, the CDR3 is TGTGCCAGCACCGCACGGGGTTGGGGGGACTCTGGGGCCAACGTCCTGACTTTC.

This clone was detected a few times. The CDR3 nucleotides are TGTGCCAGCAGCTTGCCGACTAGCCTGGATACGCAGTATTTT. It codes for CASSLPTSLDTQYF. The rearrangement uses TRBV5-6 and TRBJ2-3, with 7 bases matching TRBD2. The CDR3 has 14 amino acids. Germline V gene sequence: CDR1 SGHDT, CDR2 YYEEEE. Losses at the gene ends were 1 base for V and 6 bases for J; bases not matched to a gene: 5.

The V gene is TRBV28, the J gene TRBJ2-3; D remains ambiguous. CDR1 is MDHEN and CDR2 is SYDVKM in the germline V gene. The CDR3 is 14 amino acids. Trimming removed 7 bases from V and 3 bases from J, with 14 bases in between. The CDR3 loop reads CASTPPRLTDTQYF. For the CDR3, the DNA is TGTGCCAGCACCCCCCCGCGGTTAACAGATACGCAGTATTTT. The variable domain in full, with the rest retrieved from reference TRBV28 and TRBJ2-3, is DVKVTQSSRYLVKRTGEKVFLECVQDMDHENMFWYRQDPGLGLRLIYFSYDVKMKEKGDIPEGYSVSREKKERFSLILESASTNQTSMYLCASTPPRLTDTQYFGPGTRLTVL.

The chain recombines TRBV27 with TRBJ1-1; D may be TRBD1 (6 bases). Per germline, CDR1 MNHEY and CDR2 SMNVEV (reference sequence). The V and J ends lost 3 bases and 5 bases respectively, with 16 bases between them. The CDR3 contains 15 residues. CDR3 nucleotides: TGTGCCAGCAGTTTTAAGAGTTGGCAGGGGACTGAAGCTTTCTTT. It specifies CASSFKSWQGTEAFF.

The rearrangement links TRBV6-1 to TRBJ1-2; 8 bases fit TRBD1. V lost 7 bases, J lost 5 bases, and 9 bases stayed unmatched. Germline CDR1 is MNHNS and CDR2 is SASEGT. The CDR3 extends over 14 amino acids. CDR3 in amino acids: CASMRRDRIYGYTF. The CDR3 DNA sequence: TGTGCCAGCATGCGCCGGGACAGGATTTATGGCTACACCTTC.

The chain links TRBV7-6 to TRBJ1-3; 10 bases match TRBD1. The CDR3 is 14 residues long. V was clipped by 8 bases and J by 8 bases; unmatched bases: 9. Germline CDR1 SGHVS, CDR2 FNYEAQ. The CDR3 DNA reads TGTGCCAGCGGCCCGACAGGGGGCGGTGACACCATATATTTT. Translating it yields CASGPTGGGDTIYF.

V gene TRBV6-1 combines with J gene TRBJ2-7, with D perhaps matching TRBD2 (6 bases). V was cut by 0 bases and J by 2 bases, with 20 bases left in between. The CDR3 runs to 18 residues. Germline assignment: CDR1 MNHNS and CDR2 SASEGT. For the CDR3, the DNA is TGTGCCAGCAGTGAAGCGCTAGGATCGGGAGACCTAACCTACGAGCAGTACTTC. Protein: CASSEALGSGDLTYEQYF.

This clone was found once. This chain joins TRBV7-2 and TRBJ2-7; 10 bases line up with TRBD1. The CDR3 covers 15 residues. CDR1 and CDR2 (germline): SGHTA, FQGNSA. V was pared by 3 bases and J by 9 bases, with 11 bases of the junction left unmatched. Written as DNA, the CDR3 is TGTGCCAGCAGCTTCCAGGGGACAGGGGTTAGTTCGCAGTACTTC. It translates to CASSFQGTGVSSQYF.

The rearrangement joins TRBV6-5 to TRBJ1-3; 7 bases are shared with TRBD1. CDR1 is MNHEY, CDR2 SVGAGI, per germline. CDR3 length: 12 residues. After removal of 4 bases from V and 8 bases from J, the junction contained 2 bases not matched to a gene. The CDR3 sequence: CASSFRGDTIYF. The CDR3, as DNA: TGTGCCAGCAGTTTCAGGGGGGACACCATATATTTT.

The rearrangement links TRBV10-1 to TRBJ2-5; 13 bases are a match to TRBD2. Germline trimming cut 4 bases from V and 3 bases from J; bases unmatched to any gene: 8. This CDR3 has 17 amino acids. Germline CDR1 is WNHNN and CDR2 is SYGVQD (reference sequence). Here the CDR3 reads CASSAGTSGVLEETQYF. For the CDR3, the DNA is TGCGCCAGCAGTGCTGGGACTAGCGGGGTTCTAGAAGAGACCCAGTACTTC.

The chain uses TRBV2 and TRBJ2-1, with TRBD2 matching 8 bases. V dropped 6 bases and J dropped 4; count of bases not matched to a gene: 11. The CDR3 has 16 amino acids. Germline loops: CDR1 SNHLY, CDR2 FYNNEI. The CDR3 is CASRDPWAGGYNEQFF. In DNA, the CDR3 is TGTGCCAGCAGGGACCCCTGGGCGGGGGGTTACAATGAGCAGTTCTTC. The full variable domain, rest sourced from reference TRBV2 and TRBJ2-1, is EPEVTQTPSHQVTQMGQEVILRCVPISNHLYFYWYRQILGQKVEFLVSFYNNEISEKSEIFDDQFSVERPDGSNFTLKIRSTKLEDSAMYFCASRDPWAGGYNEQFFGPGTRLTVL.

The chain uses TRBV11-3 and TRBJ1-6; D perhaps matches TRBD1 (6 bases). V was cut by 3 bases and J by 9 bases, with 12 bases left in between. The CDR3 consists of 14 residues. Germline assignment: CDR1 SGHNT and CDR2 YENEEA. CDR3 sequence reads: CASSFKGRGSPLHF. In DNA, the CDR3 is TGTGCCAGCAGCTTTAAGGGCAGGGGTTCACCCCTCCACTTT.